A single sample gave rise to the 25 T cell receptor beta chains below, sequenced in a study of T cell repertoires in cytomegalovirus infection. TCRdb recomputed calls from the reads with MiXCR, one row per CDR3 protein. This sample has 700,000 to 850,000 distinct CDR3 sequences; less than 35% occur once, and the top ten carry 9.5% to 15%. Antigens of these TCRs are unknown. The sample in question was cultured CD8+ T cells from PBMCs, obtained from culture after CMV antigen stimulation. All receptors derive from a human donor in good health (CMV status not recorded). Some clones in this sample may be carry-over from other donors' samples.

The gene calls are TRBV6-2 or TRBV6-3 and TRBJ1-6; possible D gene TRBD1, 6 bases. Germline CDR1 reads MNHEY; CDR2 reads SVGEGT. Trimming cost V 2 bases and J 6 bases, with 11 bases left between them. There are 15 residues in the CDR3. CDR3 DNA: TGTGCCAGCAGTTACCCGACAGGATTTAATTCACCCCTCCACTTT. It specifies CASSYPTGFNSPLHF.

This clonotype was seen more than once but under ten times. This chain uses TRBV7-6 with TRBJ2-1, with a tentative D call TRBD2 (5 bases). Between the trimmed V and J ends, which lost 5 bases and 6 bases, there was a span of 14 bases. The CDR3 has 14 amino acids. From germline, CDR1 is SGHVS and CDR2 FNYEAQ. The CDR3 is CASSQARGVNEQFF. In DNA form, the CDR3 reads TGTGCCAGCAGCCAAGCACGGGGAGTCAATGAGCAGTTCTTC. The full variable domain, rest sourced from reference TRBV7-6 and TRBJ2-1, is GAGVSQSPRYKVTKRGQDVALRCDPISGHVSLYWYRQALGQGPEFLTYFNYEAQQDKSGLPNDRFSAERPEGSISTLTIQRTEQRDSAMYRCASSQARGVNEQFFGPGTRLTVL.

This clonotype was picked up a small number of times. The CDR3 DNA is TGTGCCAGCAGTTTAGGCCCTGGGGGGGGCAGGGACTATGGCTACACCTTC. Amino acid sequence: CASSLGPGGGRDYGYTF. The chain is built from TRBV12-3 or TRBV12-4 and TRBJ1-2; weak D call: TRBD1 (6 bases). CDR3 length: 17 residues. Trimming pared 1 base from V and 3 bases from J, leaving 18 bases between.

Note on this clonotype: A much larger clone lies one base from this, so it may be a read error. The conserved closing phenylalanine or tryptophan is absent in this CDR3, likely reflecting a read error. This sequence joins TRBV6-1 and TRBJ2-6; 9 bases are a match to TRBD1. The CDR3 has 18 residues. Germline values: CDR1 MNHNS, CDR2 SASEGT. After removal of 2 bases from V and 0 bases from J, the junction contained 5 bases not matched to a gene. The CDR3 here is CASSERDRAYSGANVLTI. CDR3 DNA sequence: TGTGCCAGCAGTGAACGGGACAGGGCATACTCTGGGGCCAACGTCCTGACTATC.

V gene TRBV7-9 combines with J gene TRBJ2-7; 7 bases fit TRBD1. There are 12 residues in the CDR3. Losses at the gene ends were 5 bases for V and 5 bases for J; bases not matched to a gene: 3. Germline CDR1 SEHNR, CDR2 FQNEAQ (reference sequence). This CDR3 reads CASSDDRDEQYF. CDR3 bases: TGTGCCAGCAGCGATGACAGGGACGAGCAGTACTTC.

The chain employs TRBV29-1 and TRBJ1-5; D is perhaps TRBD1 (5 bases). The CDR3 contains 11 residues. CDR1 is SQVTM and CDR2 is ANQGSEA in the germline V gene. Trimming pared 7 bases from V and 6 bases from J, leaving 10 bases between. The CDR3 DNA reads as TGCAGCGGGAGGGGAGGTCAGCCCCAGCATTTT. Amino acids: CSGRGGQPQHF.

This clonotype has a single count. This rearrangement joins TRBV27 to TRBJ2-3; D is perhaps TRBD1 (6 bases). The CDR3 contains 15 residues. The ends were cut back, 4 bases at V and 4 bases at J, with 15 bases in the middle. Per germline, CDR1 MNHEY and CDR2 SMNVEV (reference sequence). CDR3 sequence: CASSSRSKGADTQYF. As DNA, the CDR3 is TGTGCCAGCAGTTCGAGGTCCAAGGGGGCAGATACGCAGTATTTT.

This clonotype has just a few counts. The genes are TRBV7-6 and TRBJ2-7; maybe TRBD1 (6 bases). Trimming removed 1 base from V and 4 bases from J, with 14 bases in between. CDR3 length equals 15 residues. The germline gives CDR1 SGHVS, CDR2 FNYEAQ. CDR3 in DNA: TGTGCCAGCAGCTTAGAAGTGGGGGCAGCTTACGAGCAGTACTTC. Translating it yields CASSLEVGAAYEQYF.

The CDR3 DNA is TGTGCCAGCTCACAGGCCGGGACGTACACTGAAGCTTTCTTT. Amino acid sequence: CASSQAGTYTEAFF. The chain employs TRBV18 and TRBJ1-1; perhaps TRBD1 as D (5 bases). Trimming pared 4 bases from V and 3 bases from J, leaving 12 bases between. Germline V gene sequence: CDR1 KGHSH, CDR2 LQKENI. The CDR3 is 14 residues long.

This clonotype was picked up a small number of times. The rearrangement joins TRBV12-5 to TRBJ1-1; TRBD1 is a possible D gene (6 bases). The CDR3 runs to 13 residues. Trimming shortened V by 7 bases and J by 1 base, and 10 bases separated the two germline ends. CDR1 and CDR2 (germline): LGHNT, FRNRAP. CDR3 bases: TGTGCTAGTGCCGTGACAGGGAACACTGAAGCTTTCTTT. Its translation: CASAVTGNTEAFF.

Details on this clonotype: At one of its ends the junction is not consistent with the germline gene, which may arise from a read error. V usage is TRBV7-9 and J usage is TRBJ1-3, with no clear D. Per the germline V gene, CDR1 is SEHNR and CDR2 is FQNEAQ (reference sequence). The length of the CDR3 is 14 residues. DNA for the CDR3: TGTGTCAGCAGACTGCCCCGGGCTGGAAACACCATATATTTT. Its protein is CVSRLPRAGNTIYF. The whole variable domain, filled in from reference TRBV7-9 and TRBJ1-3, reads DTGVSQNPRHKITKRGQNVTFRCDPISEHNRLYWYRQTLGQGPEFLTYFQNEAQLEKSRLLSDRFSAERPKGSFSTLEIQRTEQGDSAMYLCVSRLPRAGNTIYFGEGSWLTVV.

This clonotype has just a few counts. V and J are TRBV28 and TRBJ2-7, with 8 bases matching TRBD1. Looked up from germline, CDR1 is MDHEN and CDR2 is SYDVKM. The J segment lost 3 bases and the V segment lost 3 bases, leaving 7 bases of the junction unmatched. CDR3 length equals 15 residues. CDR3 sequence: CASSFGTGAFYEQYV. CDR3 nucleotide sequence: TGTGCCAGCAGTTTTGGGACAGGCGCCTTCTACGAGCAGTACGTC.

The chain uses TRBV4-2 and TRBJ2-6; TRBD1 agrees at 10 bases. Trimming cost V 7 bases and J 2 bases; bases outside gene matches: 14. The CDR3 consists of 19 residues. The germline V gene encodes CDR1 LGHNA and CDR2 YNFKEQ. Here the CDR3 DNA reads TGTGCCAGCACCCCCGGTATCGGGACAGGGGTCCCTGGGGCCAACGTCCTGACTTTC. Translation gives CASTPGIGTGVPGANVLTF.

The rearrangement links TRBV11-1 to TRBJ2-5, with D unresolved. V shed 3 bases and J shed 5 bases, with 16 bases lying between them. The CDR3 is made up of 15 amino acids. Germline V gives CDR1 SGHAT, CDR2 FQDESV (reference sequence). The CDR3 loop is CASSFSSGRRETQYF. CDR3 bases: TGTGCCAGCAGCTTTTCCTCGGGCCGCAGGGAGACCCAGTACTTC.

On this clonotype itself: A junction end diverges from the germline sequence, so it may reflect a read error. The chain combines TRBV7-3 with TRBJ2-3; TRBD1 aligns across 7 bases. The CDR3 runs 15 residues. Per germline, CDR1 SGHTA and CDR2 FQGTGA. CDR3 sequence (DNA): TGTGCCAGCAGCTTACCAGGGGGAAGCACAAATACGCAGTATTTT. Translation gives CASSLPGGSTNTQYF.

A few counts support this clonotype. This rearrangement joins TRBV10-2 to TRBJ1-1, with D tentatively TRBD1 (6 bases). CDR1 and CDR2 from the germline V gene are WSHSY and SAAADI. V was pared by 10 bases and J by 4 bases, with 22 bases between. The CDR3 runs to 15 residues. The CDR3 region is CAIAKYREPPTEAFF. The CDR3 DNA reads TGCGCCATCGCAAAATACAGGGAACCCCCCACTGAAGCTTTCTTT.

The rearrangement links TRBV19 to TRBJ2-1, with 11 bases that match TRBD1. This CDR3 is built from 15 residues. The germline V gene has CDR1 LNHDA and CDR2 SQIVND (reference sequence). Unmatched junction bases numbered 5, after V lost 3 bases and J lost 7 bases. The CDR3 here is CASSIADRGPNEQFF. The DNA of the CDR3 is TGTGCCAGTAGTATCGCGGACAGGGGGCCAAATGAGCAGTTCTTC.

This clonotype was detected once. The chain joins TRBV9 to TRBJ1-2; the match to TRBD1 covers 8 bases. The CDR3 has 14 amino acids. Germline CDR1 SGDLS, CDR2 YYNGEE. The V and J ends lost 4 bases and 6 bases, in that order; junction bases with no gene match: 8. The CDR3 loop reads CASSPRTGTDGYTF. Written as DNA, the CDR3 is TGTGCCAGCAGCCCGCGGACAGGGACTGATGGCTACACCTTC.

This clonotype came up once. Being one base from a much bigger clone, this may be a read error. The chain combines TRBV7-2 with TRBJ2-3; D may be TRBD1 or TRBD2 (5 bases each). In germline, CDR1 is SGHTA, CDR2 FQGNSA. The CDR3 totals 17 residues. V was pared by 5 bases and J by 2 bases, with 20 bases between. The CDR3 DNA follows: TGTGCCAGCAGCCCCGCACTAGTGGGACCAAACACAGATACGCAGTATTTT. Translation gives CASSPALVGPNTDTQYF.

Many counts were recorded for this clonotype. V usage is TRBV6-1 and J usage is TRBJ2-6; 9 bases agree with TRBD2. This CDR3 is 18 amino acids long. V was clipped by 6 bases and J by 3 bases; unmatched bases: 12. The germline gives CDR1 MNHNS, CDR2 SASEGT. Here the CDR3 DNA reads TGTGCCAGCAGCGAAAGGGTTAGCGGGGGATTTGGGGCCAACGTCCTGACTTTC. Translated, it gives CASSERVSGGFGANVLTF.

This chain joins TRBV28 and TRBJ1-1; maybe TRBD1 (6 bases). The CDR3 is made up of 13 amino acids. V lost 3 bases and J 5 bases, leaving 10 bases between the germline ends. The germline V gene encodes CDR1 MDHEN and CDR2 SYDVKM. CDR3 amino acids: CASSLYRVTEAFF. As DNA, the CDR3 is TGTGCCAGCAGTTTGTACAGGGTGACTGAAGCTTTCTTT.

This clonotype was observed at least ten times. The chain combines TRBV4-2 with TRBJ1-6, with TRBD1 identical over 9 bases. Germline V gene data show CDR1 as LGHNA and CDR2 as YNFKEQ. J gave up 6 bases and V 4 bases, and 7 bases lay outside the gene matches. The CDR3 has 16 residues. In DNA form, the CDR3 reads TGTGCCAGCAGCCCCGGGACAGGGAATCGTAATTCACCCCTCCACTTT. It translates to CASSPGTGNRNSPLHF.

This chain uses TRBV28 with TRBJ2-1; 13 bases are shared with TRBD2. In germline, CDR1 is MDHEN, CDR2 SYDVKM. The junction had 3 bases not matched to a gene; V was cut back by 3 bases and J by 4 bases. The CDR3 totals 16 residues. The CDR3 spells CASSLGTSGEYNEQFF. Here the CDR3 DNA reads TGTGCCAGCAGTTTGGGGACTAGCGGGGAATACAATGAGCAGTTCTTC. Looking up the rest from reference TRBV28 and TRBJ2-1 gives the full variable domain: DVKVTQSSRYLVKRTGEKVFLECVQDMDHENMFWYRQDPGLGLRLIYFSYDVKMKEKGDIPEGYSVSREKKERFSLILESASTNQTSMYLCASSLGTSGEYNEQFFGPGTRLTVL.

The J gene is TRBJ2-1, the V gene TRBV7-9; either TRBD1 or TRBD2 may fit D (5 bases each). V lost 5 bases, J lost 8 bases, and 22 bases lay in between. CDR1 SEHNR and CDR2 FQNEAQ come from the germline V gene (reference sequence). The CDR3 sequence is 16 residues long. In nucleotides, the CDR3 is TGTGCCAGCAGCCTTCCCCGAGGGGTAAGGGGTGATGAGCAGTTCTTC. Its translation is CASSLPRGVRGDEQFF. The entire variable domain, with the rest obtained from reference TRBV7-9 and TRBJ2-1, is as follows: DTGVSQNPRHKITKRGQNVTFRCDPISEHNRLYWYRQTLGQGPEFLTYFQNEAQLEKSRLLSDRFSAERPKGSFSTLEIQRTEQGDSAMYLCASSLPRGVRGDEQFFGPGTRLTVL.

This rearrangement joins TRBV6-5 to TRBJ1-1; TRBD1 aligns across 12 bases. Trimming removed 2 bases from V and 5 bases from J; junction bases left unmatched: 3. The CDR3 sequence is 15 residues long. CDR1 and CDR2 from the germline V gene are MNHEY and SVGAGI. The CDR3 sequence: CASSYGTGGFTEAFF. The CDR3 DNA is TGTGCCAGCAGTTACGGGACAGGGGGCTTTACTGAAGCTTTCTTT.